Sequencing of this T cell receptor beta chain was carried out in a study of T cells after yellow fever vaccination. TCRdb reprocessed the 5' RACE reads with MiXCR, giving one entry per CDR3 protein. The profile shows over 300,000 distinct CDR3 sequences, 6.8% of them singletons. In germline, CDR1 is LNHDA, CDR2 SQIVND (reference sequence). This CDR3 comprises 14 residues. V was pared by 4 bases and J by 8 bases, with 15 bases between. In its sample, this clonotype was seen a few times. Its cognate antigen is unknown. Notes on the study in general: Detected again after the booster were most primary-vaccination clones, at 95% to 98% CD4 and approximately 87% CD8. CD4 and CD8 compartments shared a small share of clonotypes.

Material: PBMCs, obtained 45 days after the first yellow fever vaccination. The TCR comes from a man younger than 35 who received the YFV17D yellow fever vaccine. This chain joins TRBV19 and TRBJ2-1, with D maybe TRBD2 (6 bases). The CDR3 DNA is TGTGCCAGTAGTACGCGCTTGGGGAGGTATGAGCAGTTCTTC. Translation: CASSTRLGRYEQFF.